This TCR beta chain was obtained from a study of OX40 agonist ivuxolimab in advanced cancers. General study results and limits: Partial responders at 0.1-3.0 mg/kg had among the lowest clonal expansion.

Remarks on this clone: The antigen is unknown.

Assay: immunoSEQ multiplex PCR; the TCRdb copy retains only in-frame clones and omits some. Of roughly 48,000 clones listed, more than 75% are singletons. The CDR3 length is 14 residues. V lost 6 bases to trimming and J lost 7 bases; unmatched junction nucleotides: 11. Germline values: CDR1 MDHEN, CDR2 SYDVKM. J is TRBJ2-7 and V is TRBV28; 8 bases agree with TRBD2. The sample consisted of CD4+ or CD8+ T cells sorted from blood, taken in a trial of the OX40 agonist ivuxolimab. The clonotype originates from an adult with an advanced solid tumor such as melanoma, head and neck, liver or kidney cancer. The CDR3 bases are TGTGCCAGCAGCCAGGGAGGGACTAGAAGGGAGCAGTACTTC. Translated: CASSQGGTRREQYF.